Sequencing of this T cell receptor beta chain was carried out in a study of graft-versus-host responses after intestinal transplantation. At the level of the study: Isolated intestinal, liver-intestinal, or multivisceral transplants were what recipients had.

Sequenced by immunoSEQ multiplex PCR; TCRdb stores in-frame clones only, minus some. The sample includes over 55,000 clones, around 90% seen only once; the top ten take 1.3%. This clone was seen a single time. The target antigen is unknown. Study results and caveats: Individuals who had graft-donor T cell macrochimerism had allografts that showed high graft-versus-host to host-versus-graft clonal ratios.

Deletions cut 1 base from V and 5 bases from J, with 11 bases between. The CDR3 is 14 amino acids. Germline values: CDR1 SEHNR, CDR2 FQNEAQ (reference sequence). Here the sequenced sample was unstimulated CD8+ T cells sorted from spleen or lymph node cells, taken before intestinal transplant. The genes are TRBV7-9 and TRBJ1-1, with D possibly matching TRBD1 (6 bases). The TCR sequence derives from a human donor who received an intestinal transplant. For the CDR3, the DNA is TGTGCCAGCAGCTTAGACCTAGGACAGACTGAAGCTTTCTTT. It codes for CASSLDLGQTEAFF. Complete variable domain (other parts from reference TRBV7-9 and TRBJ1-1): DTGVSQNPRHKITKRGQNVTFRCDPISEHNRLYWYRQTLGQGPEFLTYFQNEAQLEKSRLLSDRFSAERPKGSFSTLEIQRTEQGDSAMYLCASSLDLGQTEAFFGQGTRLTVV.